What follows describes a single T cell receptor beta chain. This clonotype was seen a handful of times. It has no known antigen specificity. Nothing much larger sits one base from this clone, and base qualities are not available. Library method: RT-PCR. The data were produced on an Illumina HiSeq 2500. The raw public reads went through TCRdb reprocessing: fastp at Q25, MiXCR clone calling, in-frame beta chains kept. Each record represents a unique CDR3 protein, reported with the most common genes and DNA among its rows. This sample lists some 500,000 distinct CDR3 sequences; 25% were detected once. The top ten hold 1.5% to 2% of the sample. V and J are truncated by 1 base and 13 bases respectively, leaving an intervening sequence of 12 bases. The cysteine opens and the phenylalanine closes a CDR3 of 12 amino acids. Of the read, only the CDR3 DNA is kept; its 36 bases are in frame from base 1. This entry comes from a study of response to subunit inactivated influenza vaccine (dated by TCRdb to 2016 to 2019). Context from the whole study: Deep quantitative T cell receptor repertoire profiling was used in the study to track responses to a trivalent subunit inactivated influenza vaccine. Overall study outcomes, separate from this receptor: The authors proposed that each seasonal influenza vaccination may bring in only a limited number of new T cells.

The specimen was CD4+ T cells sorted from PBMCs, collected 4 to 6 days after vaccination. The rearrangement combines TRBV12-3 or TRBV12-4 with TRBJ2-3, and possibly TRBD1, on 5 matching bases. This TCR came from a man aged 50 to 60 who received an inactivated influenza vaccine. Donor details come from another sample of the same person, matched by shared clones. The DNA reads TGTGCCAGCAGTTTAGTGCCCAGGGCCGAGTATTTT. Translated, it reads CASSLVPRAEYF.